This T cell receptor (beta chain) stems from a study of shared clonotypes between healthy human individuals. The CDR3 sequence is 15 residues long. V shed 0 bases and J shed 8 bases, with 13 bases lying between them. The germline gives CDR1 SGHTA, CDR2 FQGNSA. Method: immunoSEQ multiplex PCR; TCRdb's copy keeps in-frame clones and lacks some. The data show some 1.1 million clones, 70% to 85% seen once. The split of CD4+ cells yielded CD45RA+ naive and CD45RA-negative memory subsets. The chain links TRBV7-2 to TRBJ1-4, with D unresolved. This receptor was taken from a man younger than 30 in good health. Some clones in this sample may be carry-over from other donors' samples. The sample consisted of memory CD4+ T cells from PBMCs. Indicated subset: CD45RA-negative fraction. The CDR3 nucleotides read TGTGCCAGCAGCTTAGCTAGCCAGTTGGGAGAAAAACTGTTTTTT. Translated, it gives CASSLASQLGEKLFF.